This entry features one T cell receptor beta chain sequence. These data originate in a study of shared clonotypes between healthy human individuals. V shed 2 bases and J shed 0 bases, with 13 bases lying between them. The germline gives CDR1 LNHDA, CDR2 SQIVND (reference sequence). The CDR3 spans 16 residues. TCRdb keeps only in-frame clones here, not all; method: immunoSEQ multiplex PCR. The sample shows 2.3 million or so clones, 93% of them seen only once. The TCR originated in a man aged 18 to 30 in good health. Some clones in this sample may be carry-over from other donors' samples. V and J are TRBV19 and TRBJ1-2, with unresolved D. Sequencing was carried out using naive CD4+ T cells from PBMCs. The subset here: CD45RA+ positively selected. In nucleotides, the CDR3 is TGTGCCAGTAGTATACTCTCCGGCGGAGCTAACTATGGCTACACCTTC. It translates to CASSILSGGANYGYTF.